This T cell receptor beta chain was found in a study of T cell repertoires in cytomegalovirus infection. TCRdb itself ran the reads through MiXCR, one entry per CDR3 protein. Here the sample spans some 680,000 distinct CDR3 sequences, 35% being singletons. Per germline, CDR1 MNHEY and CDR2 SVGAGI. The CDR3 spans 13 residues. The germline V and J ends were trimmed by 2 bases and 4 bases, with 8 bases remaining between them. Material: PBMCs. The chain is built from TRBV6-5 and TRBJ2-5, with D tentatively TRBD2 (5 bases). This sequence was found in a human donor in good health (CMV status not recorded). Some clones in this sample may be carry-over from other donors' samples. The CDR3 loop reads CASSYPGRETQYF. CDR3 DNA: TGTGCCAGCAGTTACCCGGGGAGAGAGACCCAGTACTTC.